The rows below give T cell receptor beta chains drawn from one sample of a study of blood T cell repertoires in COVID-19. Only in-frame clones appear in the TCRdb table, and some are missing; sequencing was by immunoSEQ multiplex PCR. The table lists around 150,000 clones, 75% to 90% of them singletons. The sequenced sample consisted of PBMCs or T cells enriched from blood (not recorded which). The source is a woman aged 60-75 years who had recovered from COVID-19. Each CDR3 is given without its conserved first and last residue.

CDR3	V	J	length
ASSPGMNTGELF	TRBV18	TRBJ2-2	12
ASRTLTSGGTDTQY	TRBV25-1	TRBJ2-3	14
ASSEDSGQRQY	TRBV2	TRBJ2-3	11
ASSLQGGNNSPLH	TRBV5-4	TRBJ1-6	13
ASSVRGHTEAF	TRBV9	TRBJ1-1	11
ASSSRGSTNEKLF	TRBV19	TRBJ1-4	13
ASSPPGGSTDTQY	TRBV18	TRBJ2-3	13
ASSFSGLAYEQY	TRBV7-3	TRBJ2-7	12
ASSYQTGPNYGYT	TRBV7-8	TRBJ1-2	13
ASSPSRPGSGNTIY	TRBV18	TRBJ1-3	14
ASSLAPGVNTEAF	TRBV7-9	TRBJ1-1	13
ASSQGDRDRQPQH	TRBV4-2	TRBJ1-5	13
ASSQGSSGGARNEQF	TRBV4-1	TRBJ2-1	15
ASSPGQNYGYT	TRBV6-4	TRBJ1-2	11
ASSQDSGGGQPQH	TRBV4-2	TRBJ1-5	13
ASSPIGTGGGYT	TRBV18	TRBJ1-2	12
ASSLTSGEGEQF	TRBV6-5	TRBJ2-1	12
ASSLGQGGDDSGNTIY	TRBV18	TRBJ1-3	16
ATGKRQSRTEAF	TRBV15	TRBJ1-1	12
ASSVAGVNTEAF	TRBV9	TRBJ1-1	12
AISERDSLYGYT	TRBV10-3	TRBJ1-2	12
ASSLEDTRGVDEKLF	TRBV5-4	TRBJ1-4	15
AWSSGFTEAF	TRBV30	TRBJ1-1	10
SVTTGVYGYT	TRBV29-1	TRBJ1-2	10
ASRPDRGENQPQH	TRBV6-5	TRBJ1-5	13
ALVRFYNEQF	TRBV30	TRBJ2-1	10
ASSLGGGREQY	TRBV7-3	TRBJ2-7	11
ASSLSGYSTDTQY	TRBV7-3	TRBJ2-3	13
ASSLAVPNSPLH	TRBV5-4	TRBJ1-6	12
ASSPRGQISTGELF	TRBV7-8	TRBJ2-2	14
ASSFTAGANTEAF	TRBV5-1	TRBJ1-1	13
ATQMTGGTEAF	TRBV19	TRBJ1-1	11
ASSLQGASYTEAF	TRBV28	TRBJ1-1	13
ASSQGVLSYEQY	TRBV5-1	TRBJ2-7	12
ASSSGQGALGNTIY	TRBV19	TRBJ1-3	14
ASSHGQGPNQPQH	TRBV13	TRBJ1-5	13
ASRWDRAMNTEAF	TRBV19	TRBJ1-1	13
ASSEQGANQPQH	TRBV10-2	TRBJ1-5	12
ASSPSANYGYT	TRBV18	TRBJ1-2	11
ATSDFFRGNYNEQF	TRBV24-1	TRBJ2-1	14
ASSHRGQGAFGSPLH	TRBV18	TRBJ1-6	15